This is a list of T cell receptor beta chains from one sample in a study of CXCR3-negative and CXCR3-positive naive CD8 T cells. TCRdb reprocessed the 5' RACE reads, with one entry per CDR3 protein and no DNA. Its listing shows around 140,000 distinct CDR3 sequences. What was sequenced was naive CXCR3+ CD8+ T cells from blood. The receptors stem from a human donor in good health. Some clones in this sample may be carry-over from other donors' samples. The CDR3 runs from the conserved cysteine through the conserved F or W. Fields, in order: J gene, V gene, CDR3 protein.

j_gene: TRBJ2-1
v_gene: TRBV13
CDR3aa: CASSFLDRGINNEQFF

j_gene: TRBJ1-3
v_gene: TRBV13
CDR3aa: CASSWGSGNTIYF

j_gene: TRBJ2-1
v_gene: TRBV6-5
CDR3aa: CASSYVRGKQFF

j_gene: TRBJ1-2
v_gene: TRBV12-3/TRBV12-4
CDR3aa: CASSKTTIWTADGYTF

j_gene: TRBJ2-5
v_gene: TRBV28
CDR3aa: CASNSPTAEETQYF

j_gene: TRBJ2-3
v_gene: TRBV4-2
CDR3aa: CASSQDAGTGTDTQYF

j_gene: TRBJ2-2
v_gene: TRBV27
CDR3aa: CASSFLGEPNTGELFF

j_gene: TRBJ2-5
v_gene: TRBV7-9
CDR3aa: CASSSRHHQETQYF

j_gene: TRBJ2-1
v_gene: TRBV5-1
CDR3aa: CASSLVIRDDEQFF

j_gene: TRBJ2-2
v_gene: TRBV7-6
CDR3aa: CASSRDWDTGELFF

j_gene: TRBJ1-1
v_gene: TRBV6-5
CDR3aa: CASIPQGLGEAFF

j_gene: TRBJ2-1
v_gene: TRBV9
CDR3aa: CASSVDLAGVGNEQFF

j_gene: TRBJ1-1
v_gene: TRBV28
CDR3aa: CAGRDVSGTPYKAFF

j_gene: TRBJ2-7
v_gene: TRBV28
CDR3aa: CASLGEGGTYEQYF